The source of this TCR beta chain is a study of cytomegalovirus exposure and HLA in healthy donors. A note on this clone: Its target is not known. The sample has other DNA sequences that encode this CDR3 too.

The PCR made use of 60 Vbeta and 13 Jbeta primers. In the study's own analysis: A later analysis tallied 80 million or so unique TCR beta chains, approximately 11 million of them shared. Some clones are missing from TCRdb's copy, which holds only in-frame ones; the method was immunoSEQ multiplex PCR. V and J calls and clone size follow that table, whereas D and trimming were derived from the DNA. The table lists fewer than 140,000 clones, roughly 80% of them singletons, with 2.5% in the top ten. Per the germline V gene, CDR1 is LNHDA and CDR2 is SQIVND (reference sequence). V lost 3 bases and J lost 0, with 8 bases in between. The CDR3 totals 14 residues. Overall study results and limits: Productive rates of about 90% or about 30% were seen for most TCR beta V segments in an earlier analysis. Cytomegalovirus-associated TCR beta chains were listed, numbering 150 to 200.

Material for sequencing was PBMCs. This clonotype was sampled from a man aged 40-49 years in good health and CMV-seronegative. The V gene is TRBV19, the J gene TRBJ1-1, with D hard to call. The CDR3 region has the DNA TGTGCCAGTAGTATCCCGGGGATGAACACTGAAGCTTTCTTT. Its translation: CASSIPGMNTEAFF.